The present T cell receptor (beta chain) was sequenced within a study of blood T cell repertoires in COVID-19. Study information: T cells, B-cell-depleted T cells, or PBMCs provided the cDNA or gDNA that served as material.

The CDR3 sequence is 18 residues long. Germline V gene lookup returns CDR1 GTSNPN and CDR2 SVGIG (reference sequence). V lost 5 bases to trimming and J lost 0 bases; unmatched junction nucleotides: 10. Authors' methods: Reference gene primer amplification yielded estimated nucleated cell counts. TCRdb keeps only in-frame clones here, not all; method: immunoSEQ multiplex PCR. The V and J calls and clone size come from that table; D and trimming were worked out from the DNA. This sample has 250,000 to 350,000 clones, with roughly 87% found just once. The chain joins TRBV30 to TRBJ2-1, with 13 bases that match TRBD2. Sequenced material: peripheral blood. The TCR sequence derives from a woman aged 50 to 65 who had recovered from COVID-19. In DNA, the CDR3 is TGTGCCTGGGAGGGACTAGCGGGAAGTAGCCGCTCCTACAATGAGCAGTTCTTC. It is translated as CAWEGLAGSSRSYNEQFF.